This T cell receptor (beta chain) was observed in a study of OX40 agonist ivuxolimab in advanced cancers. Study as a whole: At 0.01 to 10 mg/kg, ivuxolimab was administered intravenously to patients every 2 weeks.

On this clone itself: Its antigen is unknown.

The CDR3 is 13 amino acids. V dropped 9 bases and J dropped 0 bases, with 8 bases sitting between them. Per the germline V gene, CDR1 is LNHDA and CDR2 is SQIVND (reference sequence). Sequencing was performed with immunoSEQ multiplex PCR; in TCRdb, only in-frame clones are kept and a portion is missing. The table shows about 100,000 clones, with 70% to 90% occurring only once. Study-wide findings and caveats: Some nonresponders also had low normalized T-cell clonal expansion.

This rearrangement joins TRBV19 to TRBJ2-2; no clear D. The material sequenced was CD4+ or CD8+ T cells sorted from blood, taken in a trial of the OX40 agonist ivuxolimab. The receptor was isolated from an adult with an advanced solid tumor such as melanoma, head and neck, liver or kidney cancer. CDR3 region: CASRRSNTGELFF. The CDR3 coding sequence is TGTGCCAGCCGACGCTCGAACACCGGGGAGCTGTTTTTT. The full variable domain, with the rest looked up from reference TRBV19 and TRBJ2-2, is DGGITQSPKYLFRKEGQNVTLSCEQNLNHDAMYWYRQDPGQGLRLIYYSQIVNDFQKGDIAEGYSVSREKKESFPLTVTSAQKNPTAFYLCASRRSNTGELFFGEGSRLTVL.